The TCR beta chain described here comes from a study of cytomegalovirus exposure and HLA in healthy donors (dated 2017 in TCRdb). As for the study more broadly: An earlier analysis of approximately 640 of the donors reported 250 to 300 Gb of sequence data and 117 million unique TCR beta sequences from about 200 million T cells. Across about 380 genotyped donors of the cohort, an average of approximately 240,000 unique TCR beta nucleotide sequences per donor were sequenced, and 15% to 20% of those sequences were non-productive. Using immunosequencing, the study profiled T cell repertoires from about 620 subjects and related those repertoires to cytomegalovirus serostatus. Both class I and class II loci were covered by HLA typing, at four-digit resolution. To predict cytomegalovirus infection status, the study brought together high-throughput TCR immunosequencing, statistical association of individual TCRs with disease status, and machine learning. The study aimed to test whether signatures of past pathogen exposure could be identified by cataloging public T cell receptors. Donor age, sex, ethnicity and CMV serostatus were compiled together with the repertoire data. In a later analysis, previously published TCR beta repertoires from 550 to 750 donors were re-analyzed and high-resolution HLA genotyping was added so that TCR occurrence patterns could be studied. Every repertoire in the discovery cohort had been generated on one and the same sequencing platform. In an earlier analysis of roughly 580 of the donors, high-throughput TCR beta sequencing was used to judge whether each TCR beta V gene segment behaved as functional or pseudogenic. Of the roughly 400 genotyped donors, over 70% fell in the genetic ancestry cluster associated with self-reported Caucasian donors. In a later genetic analysis, genome-wide SNP genotypes for about three fifths of the roughly 670 donors were used, and that subset was treated as a discovery cohort. The later analysis used no new phenotypic data to find candidate immune exposures, relying instead on TCR beta sequences and their occurrence across donors. Typing coverage varied by locus: roughly 629-640 donors for A, B, C, DRB1 and DQB1; roughly 560 for DQA1; more than 600 for DPA1; some 470 for DPB1. An early release that covered roughly 600 HLA-typed donors contained approximately 290 gigabases of sequencing data and 65 million to 100 million unique TCR sequences. Besides the first cohort of under 700 subjects, a separate validation cohort made up of 120 different subjects was used. Because of strong linkage in the cohort, 4 to 6 DR-DQ haplotypes were treated as single units for association and clustering.

Reading from cysteine to phenylalanine, the CDR3 counts 14 amino acids. Only the CDR3 part of the read is kept: 42 bases, read in frame from the first base. From V the trimming removes 0 bases and from J it removes 15 bases, while the gene matches leave 10 bases of the junction unaccounted for. The germline V gene gives CDR1 as SGHRS and CDR2 as YFSETQ. On the study overall, not on this receptor specifically: Most TCR sequences were seen in very few donors, while some public TCRs were found in many individuals. In a later genetic analysis, fewer N-insertions in productive TCRs were reported among donors in an Asian-associated ancestry cluster than the roughly 640-donor mean. In this cohort, only TCR beta chains were sequenced, and detectable features were limited by the absence of alpha or paired-chain data. Most CMV-associated TCR beta chains appeared to be HLA-restricted in a later analysis, and the HLA associations seemed to be driven largely by CMV exposure. Correlated functional status among segregating V segments might be attributable to linkage disequilibrium, but an unknown experimental factor could not be ruled out. A few of the identified cytomegalovirus-associated TCR beta chains were confirmed in vitro to be specific for cytomegalovirus antigens. Roughly uniform sequencing depth across donors was assumed in presence/absence analyses, although this assumption may not hold. Some IMGT-functional V segments, including TRBV6-2 and TRBV6-3, could not be distinguished by the 87-base-pair reads and were therefore excluded. The study listed 150 to 200 TCR beta chains as associated with cytomegalovirus. The authors suggested that the approach could potentially be extended to other disease states and immunological phenotypes. In a later analysis, HLA-associated TCR beta chains were found to be more clonally expanded and to have lower generation probabilities than equally common non-associated chains. According to a later analysis, parvovirus B19, influenza, CMV and Epstein-Barr virus appeared linked to several top co-occurrence clusters. Broadly in line with IMGT annotations, most TCR beta V segments showed up in productive rearrangements about 87% or about 30% of the time in an earlier analysis of approximately 640 of the donors. Strong co-occurrence of HLA alleles, especially DR and DQ, made assigning TCR associations to individual alleles difficult. The only immune exposure information available for the cohort was CMV serostatus. In a later analysis, the rate of TCR association differed among HLA loci, with DRB1 alleles having the most associated TCRs and HLA-C alleles having the fewest. Because some donors lacked HLA typing at each locus, the association tests relied only on the typed subset. In a later analysis, 15,000 to 20,000 TCR beta sequences were associated with specific HLA alleles at a false discovery rate of 0.05. The classifier was reported to diagnose cytomegalovirus status with high specificity and sensitivity in both the original and validation cohorts. A further reported finding was that TCR beta sequences accurately predicted the HLA-A and HLA-B alleles for most subjects in the first cohort. In a later genetic analysis, a missense DCLRE1C variant was associated with V-gene and J-gene trimming of TCR beta chains, and the association was replicated in an independent cohort. Because counts were too low, seventeen rarely observed V segments, including chromosome 9 orphons, were excluded from the earlier analysis of a few hundred of the donors. The sequencing pipeline was judged likely to have produced a cluster of highly shared sequence variants as a technical artifact.

About this clone: The antigen it binds to is not known. No much larger clone exists at a distance of one base, and base qualities are not known.

The cohort was made up of roughly 670 healthy bone marrow donors. Cohort members were all nominally healthy when sampled, although unrecorded immune exposures were likely present. The donor was CMV seropositive and was included in the group of 250 to 300 seropositive cohort members. A peripheral blood sample was collected from each donor, and TCR beta sequencing was performed on peripheral blood mononuclear cells. The Qiagen DNeasy Blood Extraction Kit was used to extract genomic DNA from the blood cell samples. Library preparation was by the immunoSEQ multiplex PCR assay. For the multiplex PCR, a mixture combining 60 forward primers for TCR Vbeta segments and 13 reverse primers for TCR Jbeta segments was used. The CDR3 region of rearranged TCR beta genes was amplified from genomic DNA with a multiplex PCR assay. On the Illumina HiSeq System, the amplified TCR beta libraries were sequenced as 87-base-pair reads. Processing in the source paper ran as follows. In a later analysis, approximately 74 million unique TCR beta chains were counted across the 500 to 850 repertoires, and roughly 11 million of these chains were shared by at least two donors. Raw reads were error-corrected and collapsed into unique sequences with a nearest-neighbor algorithm that merged closely related sequences to remove PCR and sequencing errors. CDR3 sequences were aligned to IMGT reference sequences to assign V, D and J gene segments. Each retained sequence needed at least a six-nucleotide match to both a V gene segment and a J gene segment. Rearrangements were called productive when the CDR3 lacked stop codons and stayed in frame with V and J; all others were non-productive. Following IMGT convention, CDR3 was defined as the stretch from the second conserved V-encoded cysteine to the conserved J-encoded phenylalanine. The earlier analysis of more than 450 of the donors excluded sequences that lacked an unambiguous match to a single V gene segment. In an earlier analysis of approximately 590 of the donors, a V segment was called functional when productive rearrangements were above 56.7%, and segregating when the standard deviation between donors exceeded 5%. To diagnose cytomegalovirus status from the catalog of TCR beta chain sequences, a statistical classification framework was built. In a later analysis, V and J genes were assigned by comparing TCR nucleotide sequences against IMGT/GENE-DB human TR gene sequences. In a later analysis, CDR3 sequences and most-parsimonious VDJ recombination scenarios were assigned using the TCRdist pipeline. In a later analysis, each TCR beta chain was defined by its CDR3 amino acid sequence together with its V-gene family, and reads without a unique V-gene family were excluded. To address suspected cross-contamination and a sequencing artifact, a later analysis removed several hundred highly shared, low-generation-probability nucleotide sequences. In a later analysis, a clonal expansion index was calculated for each public chain from normalized within-repertoire ranks of inferred template counts. A later analysis computed generation probabilities with a VDJ recombination model fitted to out-of-frame rearrangements, and checked the results against IGoR. In a later analysis, hypergeometric tests were used to score TCR-TCR, TCR-HLA and TCR-CMV co-occurrence, with a repertoire-size bias correction applied to TCR pairs. In a later analysis, false discovery rates were estimated by permuting HLA or CMV assignments 20 times. In a later analysis, co-occurring TCRs were grouped using DBSCAN, and TCRdist sequence similarity was added for clustering within HLA-allele-positive subsets. Repertoires with fewer than 30,000 or more than 120,000 public chains were left out of co-occurrence clustering, as were a few repertoires with anomalous nucleotide sharing. As stored in TCRdb, this immuneACCESS dataset retains in-frame rearrangements with V and J assigned. A fraction of the clones does not appear; measured against another copy, unresolved V genes explain less than half of the discrepancy, and the remainder lacks a known reason. V and J calls and clone size are those listed in that table; D and trimming were worked out from the DNA. The sample table lists around 200,000 clones, 75% to 85% of them with a count of one. Clones ranked in the top ten supply 1% to 1.5% of the sample.

This sequence originates from a girl aged 2 to 9 in good health and CMV-seropositive. The sequence joins TRBV5-1 to TRBJ2-1; 9 middle bases align to TRBD1. Material for sequencing was PBMCs. The CDR3 in this case is CASSLGSNRGQWFF. Read as DNA, the sequence is TGCGCCAGCAGCTTGGGATCCAACAGGGGGCAATGGTTCTTC.